These 14 T cell receptor beta chains originate from one sample sequenced in a study of shared clonotypes between healthy human individuals. The protocol was immunoSEQ multiplex PCR, while the TCRdb copy is restricted to in-frame clones and leaves out a portion. The sample contains around 1 million clones, over 60% of which appear only once. Sequencing input: memory CD4+ T cells sorted from blood. Indicated subset: CD45RA-negative fraction. These TCRs come from a man between 18 and 35 years old in good health.

The V call is TRBV4-1, the J call TRBJ1-2; D uncertain. The CDR3 sequence is 12 residues long. Germline V gene data show CDR1 as MGHRA and CDR2 as YSYEKL. The ends were cut back, 0 bases at V and 3 bases at J, with 2 bases in the middle. CDR3 amino acids: CASSQDDYGYTF. As DNA, the CDR3 is TGCGCCAGCAGCCAAGACGACTATGGCTACACCTTC.

The chain recombines TRBV2 with TRBJ2-7; maybe TRBD1 (5 bases). This CDR3 comprises 13 residues. Germline CDR1 reads SNHLY; CDR2 reads FYNNEI. The V end lost 7 bases, the J end lost 2 bases, and 12 bases lay between the germline ends. The CDR3 DNA is TGTGCCAGCAATTTGGACACCGCCTACGAGCAGTACTTC. Amino acid sequence: CASNLDTAYEQYF.

The chain employs TRBV5-1 and TRBJ1-3; 11 bases agree with TRBD1. The V gene end was trimmed by 1 base and the J gene end by 2 bases; junction bases not matched to a gene: 2. This CDR3 region has 16 residues. Germline V CDR1 and CDR2: SGHRS, YFSETQ. The CDR3 loop is CASSLQGQGAGNTIYF. The CDR3 nucleotides are TGCGCCAGCAGCTTGCAGGGACAGGGGGCTGGAAACACCATATATTTT.

The V and J genes are TRBV30 and TRBJ1-4; no firm D call. Trimming took 2 bases from V and 6 from J, leaving 7 bases between them. The germline V gene encodes CDR1 GTSNPN and CDR2 SVGIG (reference sequence). This CDR3 region has 12 residues. CDR3 loop: CAWSLTDEKLFF. DNA of the CDR3: TGTGCCTGGAGTCTGACCGATGAAAAACTGTTTTTT.

V usage is TRBV4-1 and J usage is TRBJ1-5; 7 nucleotides match TRBD1. The germline V gene encodes CDR1 MGHRA and CDR2 YSYEKL. The CDR3 covers 17 residues. Germline trimming cut 0 bases from V and 3 bases from J; bases unmatched to any gene: 8. The CDR3: CASSQEWRTGFNQPQHF. The CDR3 nucleotides read TGCGCCAGCAGCCAAGAGTGGCGGACAGGATTCAATCAGCCCCAGCATTTT.

The V gene is TRBV5-1, the J gene TRBJ2-3; 7 bases match TRBD1. J gave up 3 bases and V 5 bases, and 6 bases lay outside the gene matches. This CDR3 has 14 amino acids. Germline V gene sequence: CDR1 SGHRS, CDR2 YFSETQ. The chain's CDR3 is CASSDRVGTDTQYF. The CDR3 nucleotides are TGCGCCAGCAGTGACAGGGTCGGGACAGATACGCAGTATTTT. Supplemented by reference TRBV5-1 and TRBJ2-3, the full variable domain reads KAGVTQTPRYLIKTRGQQVTLSCSPISGHRSVSWYQQTPGQGLQFLFEYFSETQRNKGNFPGRFSGRQFSNSRSEMNVSTLELGDSALYLCASSDRVGTDTQYFGPGTRLTVL.

The chain combines TRBV30 with TRBJ2-5; 10 bases are a match to TRBD2. Losses at the gene ends were 2 bases for V and 4 bases for J; bases not matched to a gene: 7. The CDR3 contains 15 residues. Germline assignment: CDR1 GTSNPN and CDR2 SVGIG (reference sequence). For the CDR3, the DNA is TGTGCCTGGAGTCAAGGACTAGCGGAGAGAGAGACCCAGTACTTC. It is translated as CAWSQGLAERETQYF.

The J gene is TRBJ2-7, the V gene TRBV7-9, with D maybe TRBD2 (6 bases). There are 12 residues in the CDR3. Deletions cut 5 bases from V and 6 bases from J, with 11 bases between. Germline V lookup: CDR1 SEHNR, CDR2 FQNEAQ (reference sequence). The CDR3 protein is CASSRDGGEQYF. For the CDR3, the DNA is TGTGCCAGCAGCCGAGACGGGGGCGAGCAGTACTTC.

The gene calls are TRBV6-5 and TRBJ1-1; no reliable D call. CDR3 length: 11 amino acids. Germline V gene data show CDR1 as MNHEY and CDR2 as SVGAGI. Trimming left V 8 bases short and J 0 bases short, with 4 bases between. CDR3 nucleotide sequence: TGTGCCAGCGGCCTGAACACTGAAGCTTTCTTT. It specifies CASGLNTEAFF.

The chain has TRBV9 and TRBJ1-3; D call uncertain. Between the trimmed V and J ends, which lost 0 bases and 0 bases, there was a span of 13 bases. CDR3 length: 17 residues. CDR1 SGDLS and CDR2 YYNGEE come from the germline V gene. This CDR3 is CASSVDPDRSSGNTIYF. The CDR3 DNA is TGTGCCAGCAGCGTAGACCCGGACCGGAGCTCTGGAAACACCATATATTTT.

The chain combines TRBV2 with TRBJ1-1; 9 nucleotides match TRBD1. Germline CDR1 is SNHLY and CDR2 is FYNNEI. The V gene end was trimmed by 7 bases and the J gene end by 0 bases; junction bases not matched to a gene: 3. The length of the CDR3 is 14 residues. The CDR3, as DNA: TGTGCCAGCAAAGGACAGGGGATGAACACTGAAGCTTTCTTT. It yields the protein CASKGQGMNTEAFF.

The chain joins TRBV4-1 to TRBJ2-1; possible D gene TRBD2, 5 bases. The CDR3 has 18 residues. V was cut by 1 base and J by 4 bases, with 20 bases left in between. Germline V lookup: CDR1 MGHRA, CDR2 YSYEKL. The CDR3 is CASSQGLTGVAFYNEQFF. In DNA form, the CDR3 reads TGCGCCAGCAGCCAAGGGTTGACCGGGGTCGCTTTTTACAATGAGCAGTTCTTC.

This clone was counted a few times. This chain joins TRBV10-3 and TRBJ2-3; 8 nucleotides match TRBD2. V shed 3 bases and J 0 bases; nucleotides not matched to a gene: 5. This CDR3 region has 16 residues. CDR1 and CDR2 (germline): ENHRY, SYGVKD. CDR3: CAISDLAGTSTDTQYF. Here the CDR3 DNA reads TGTGCCATCAGTGACCTAGCGGGTACTAGCACAGATACGCAGTATTTT.

This clone was picked up a small number of times. This chain connects TRBV27 to TRBJ1-1, with no clear D. Germline V lookup: CDR1 MNHEY, CDR2 SMNVEV (reference sequence). This CDR3 contains 14 residues. Trimming left V 5 bases short and J 2 bases short, with 12 bases between. CDR3 nucleotides: TGTGCCAGCAGTCGCTTGGAAGGAAACACTGAAGCTTTCTTT. Translation: CASSRLEGNTEAFF.